Sequencing of this TCR beta chain was carried out in a study of early T cells in non-severe SARS-CoV-2 infection. Study conclusions and caveats: There was a bias toward anti-spike CD8 responses in VDJdb matching, which missed private and CD4 specificities.

V shed 2 bases and J shed 3 bases, with 7 bases lying between them. The CDR3 contains 13 residues. Germline V lookup: CDR1 GTSNPN, CDR2 SVGIG (reference sequence). Note on this clonotype: Its antigen is undetermined.

Unique molecular identifiers were added to individual cDNA molecules. TCRdb fed the 5' RACE reads into MiXCR, producing one record per CDR3 protein. The sample lists around 60,000 distinct CDR3 sequences; 20% were seen once. V is TRBV30 and J is TRBJ2-2, with D perhaps matching TRBD2 (5 bases). Specimen: whole blood, collected at baseline. The sequence was obtained from an adult who was a healthcare worker with PCR-confirmed SARS-CoV-2 infection or an uninfected control (not recorded which). CDR3 in DNA: TGTGCCTGGAGTATCGGGGACACCGGGGAGCTGTTTTTT. Protein sequence: CAWSIGDTGELFF.